The sequence of this TCR beta chain was determined in a study of blood T cell repertoires in COVID-19. The length of the CDR3 is 16 residues. After removal of 0 bases from V and 5 bases from J, the junction contained 7 bases not matched to a gene. Germline lookup yields CDR1 SGHVS and CDR2 FNYEAQ. As handled by the study authors: Counts of nucleated cells, estimated from reference gene primer amplification, were obtained. Repertoires were generated with immunoSEQ multiplex PCR, while TCRdb's copy carries only in-frame clones and drops some. V and J calls and clone size are given by that table; D and trimming were obtained from the DNA. The table records 200,000 or so clones, 70% to 90% of them present only once. Donors were grouped by their self-reported clinical history.

The source of this sequence is a woman aged 40 to 55 with acute COVID-19. V and J are TRBV7-6 and TRBJ1-2; TRBD1 matches 9 bases. The sequenced material came from PBMCs or T cells enriched from blood (not recorded which). The CDR3 DNA sequence: TGTGCCAGCAGCTTAGCGTGGGGACAGGGATTTTATGGCTACACCTTC. Amino acids: CASSLAWGQGFYGYTF.